This section outlines one T cell receptor (beta chain) sequence together with its context. Germline-derived CDR1 and CDR2 are SGHDT and YYEEEE. The CDR3 sequence is 15 residues long. J gave up 2 bases and V 3 bases, and 6 bases lay outside the gene matches. The sample comes from a study of blood T cell repertoires in COVID-19. Study as a whole: PBMCs, B-cell-depleted T cells, or T cells provided the cDNA or gDNA that made up the material.

Sequenced by immunoSEQ multiplex PCR; TCRdb stores in-frame clones only, minus some. The sample shows 300,000 or so clones, over 85% of them seen only once. The receptor's source is a woman aged 45-59 years who had been exposed to COVID-19. What was sequenced was PBMCs or T cells enriched from blood (not recorded which). The chain carries TRBV5-6 and TRBJ2-5; 8 nucleotides agree with TRBD1. CDR3 loop: CASSSSQGAQETQYF. The CDR3, as DNA: TGTGCCAGCAGCTCCTCCCAGGGGGCTCAAGAGACCCAGTACTTC. Full variable domain (missing parts from reference TRBV5-6 and TRBJ2-5): DAGVTQSPTHLIKTRGQQVTLRCSPKSGHDTVSWYQQALGQGPQFIFQYYEEEERQRGNFPDRFSGHQFPNYSSELNVNALLLGDSALYLCASSSSQGAQETQYFGPGTRLLVL.